The present entry profiles one T cell receptor (beta chain) with its context. This entry belongs to a study of T-cell memory formation after mild COVID-19. TCRdb itself ran the 5' RACE reads through MiXCR, one entry per CDR3 protein. The sample has 540,000 or so distinct CDR3 sequences, roughly 20% seen once. V was shortened by 8 bases and J by 6 bases, with 15 bases between the two germline ends. This CDR3 spans 13 amino acids. The sample taken for sequencing was PBMCs or a T cell subset sorted from them (not recorded which). This rearrangement joins TRBV12-3 or TRBV12-4 to TRBJ2-3; D is undetermined. This receptor was identified in an adult woman who had mild COVID-19 (a few samples of this study predate the infection). Cell type and time point are not known. CDR3 in amino acids: CASRPGSSDTQYF. The CDR3 DNA follows: TGTGCCAGCCGACCGGGCAGTTCGGATACGCAGTATTTT.